A selection of T cell receptor beta chains follows, all from one sample in a study of T cells after yellow fever vaccination. One entry per CDR3 protein, called by TCRdb with MiXCR from the 5' RACE reads. The repertoire has 500,000 to 650,000 distinct CDR3 sequences, approximately 13% of them found once; the top ten carry just under 15%. Sequences were derived from PBMCs, sampled on the day of the yellow fever booster vaccination. The receptors were sampled from a man younger than 40 who received the YFV17D yellow fever vaccine. The CDR3 runs from the conserved cysteine through the conserved F or W. A D gene is named only where the DNA matches it firmly. Clone size is given for some rows only: seen once, a few or many times, or a class if the clone is expanded.

V gene	J gene	D gene	clone size	CDR3 protein	CDR3 DNA
TRBV7-8	TRBJ2-3	-	-	CASSLSLNTDTQYF	TGTGCCAGCAGCTTATCCCTCAACACAGATACGCAGTATTTT
TRBV14	TRBJ2-4	-	few	CASSARVSSIQYF	TGTGCCAGCAGCGCCCGGGTGTCCTCAATTCAGTACTTC
TRBV7-9	TRBJ2-5	TRBD2	few	CASSTAGGGQETQYF	TGTGCCAGCAGCACGGCCGGGGGGGGTCAAGAGACCCAGTACTTC
TRBV12-3/TRBV12-4	TRBJ2-3	-	few	CASSKTRGTDTQYF	TGTGCCAGCAGCAAGACTAGAGGCACAGATACGCAGTATTTT
TRBV28	TRBJ2-5	-	few	CASSPWTVQETQYF	TGTGCCAGCAGTCCATGGACAGTTCAAGAGACCCAGTACTTC
TRBV20-1	TRBJ2-7	TRBD2	few	CSASSSGRSYEQYF	TGCAGTGCTAGTTCGAGCGGGAGATCCTACGAGCAGTACTTC
TRBV6-2/TRBV6-3	TRBJ2-1	-	few	CASKEAGVGGYNEQFF	TGTGCCAGCAAGGAGGCCGGAGTAGGGGGTTACAATGAGCAGTTCTTC
TRBV6-2/TRBV6-3	TRBJ2-7	TRBD1	-	CASSLLGQGWYEQYF	TGTGCCAGCAGCCTACTGGGACAGGGGTGGTACGAGCAGTACTTC
TRBV20-1	TRBJ1-3	-	few	CSARVLGAGNTIYF	TGCAGTGCTAGAGTTTTGGGGGCTGGAAACACCATATATTTT
TRBV5-6	TRBJ2-1	TRBD2	-	CASSASPAGVNEQFF	TGTGCCAGCAGCGCCTCCCCAGCGGGAGTGAATGAGCAGTTCTTC
TRBV3-1	TRBJ1-2	-	few	CASSQPLTGTNYGYTF	TGTGCCAGCAGCCAGCCACTCACCGGGACTAACTATGGCTACACCTTC
TRBV3-1	TRBJ1-5	-	-	CASSQDVGQPQHF	TGTGCCAGCAGCCAAGACGTGGGTCAGCCCCAGCATTTT
TRBV18	TRBJ1-5	TRBD1	-	CASSLGTGGDEPQHF	TGTGCCAGCTCACTTGGGACAGGGGGCGATGAGCCCCAGCATTTT
TRBV4-3	TRBJ1-4	-	few	CASSSNRDINEKLFF	TGCGCCAGCAGCTCAAACCGGGACATTAATGAAAAACTGTTTTTT
TRBV10-3	TRBJ2-3	TRBD2	many	CATTGTSGGDTQYF	TGTGCCACCACCGGGACTAGCGGGGGAGATACGCAGTATTTT
TRBV24-1	TRBJ1-6	TRBD1	few	CATSDRNRGLDSPLHF	TGTGCCACCAGTGACCGAAACAGGGGGTTGGATTCACCCCTCCACTTT
TRBV4-3	TRBJ2-4	TRBD1	few	CASSQDRQGADIQYF	TGCGCCAGCAGCCAAGATCGGCAGGGGGCAGATATTCAGTACTTC
TRBV29-1	TRBJ1-2	TRBD1	-	CSVDNRGRAEGYTF	TGCAGCGTTGATAACAGGGGGCGCGCGGAAGGCTACACCTTC
TRBV20-1	TRBJ2-2	TRBD2	-	CSARDLREDYWVGELFF	TGCAGTGCTAGAGATCTACGGGAGGATTATTGGGTCGGGGAGCTGTTTTTT
TRBV19	TRBJ2-1	TRBD2	few	CASSIPLLAGGLNEQFF	TGTGCCAGTAGTATACCCCTTTTAGCGGGAGGCCTCAATGAGCAGTTCTTC
TRBV3-1	TRBJ2-2	TRBD2	-	CASCQDGSGRAATGELFF	TGTGCCAGCTGCCAAGATGGCAGCGGGAGGGCAGCCACCGGGGAGCTGTTTTTT
TRBV5-4	TRBJ2-1	-	-	CASSFTGSHEQFF	TGTGCCAGCAGCTTTACAGGGTCCCATGAGCAGTTCTTC
TRBV19	TRBJ2-2	TRBD2	few	CASSWGTSGSLLGGELFF	TGTGCCAGTAGTTGGGGGACTAGCGGGAGTCTCCTGGGCGGGGAGCTGTTTTTT
TRBV7-2	TRBJ2-3	-	few	CASSYQAEATDTQYF	TGTGCCAGCAGCTACCAAGCGGAGGCCACAGATACGCAGTATTTT
TRBV9	TRBJ2-5	-	few	CASSVGSTQETQYF	TGTGCCAGCAGCGTAGGGTCGACCCAAGAGACCCAGTACTTC
TRBV20-1	TRBJ1-1	-	-	CSARLQNTEAFF	TGCAGTGCTAGATTACAGAACACTGAAGCTTTCTTT
TRBV20-1	TRBJ1-5	-	-	CSLITIQNNQPQHF	TGCAGTCTCATAACAATACAAAACAATCAGCCCCAGCATTTT
TRBV29-1	TRBJ2-1	TRBD2	few	CSVGPLAGGSYNEQFF	TGCAGCGTTGGCCCCCTAGCGGGAGGCTCCTACAATGAGCAGTTCTTC